The T cell receptor (beta chain) under discussion was sequenced for a study of technical replicates of blood from a handful of donors. Some clones are missing from TCRdb's copy, which holds only in-frame ones; the method was immunoSEQ multiplex PCR. The sample lists about 83,000 clones, around 94% occurring once. Sequencing was carried out using T cells isolated from PBMCs. This clonotype originated in a human donor in good health.

The DNA for the CDR3 is TGTGCCAGCAGTGAACTAGCGGGACTTGGGGGCCAAGAGACCCAGTACTTC. The encoded protein is CASSELAGLGGQETQYF. The rearrangement uses TRBV6-1 and TRBJ2-5; 9 nucleotides match TRBD2. V lost 2 bases to trimming and J lost 1 base; unmatched junction nucleotides: 8. The germline CDR1 and CDR2 sequences are MNHNS and SASEGT. This CDR3 has 17 residues.